One sample yielded the 5 T cell receptor beta chains listed below, sequenced in a study of response to subunit inactivated influenza vaccine. One entry per CDR3 protein results from TCRdb running MiXCR on the RT-PCR reads. The table records 400,000 to 650,000 distinct CDR3 sequences, roughly 7.6% of them present only once. This specimen was PBMCs from blood, taken about 24 months after vaccination. The receptors stem from a man aged 50-75 years who received an inactivated influenza vaccine.

This sequence joins TRBV6-4 and TRBJ2-5; D is unresolved. Trimming took 0 bases from V and 1 from J, leaving 6 bases between them. The germline V gene has CDR1 MRHNA and CDR2 SNTAGT. The CDR3 contains 14 residues. The CDR3 spells CASSDSWAQETQYF. The CDR3, as DNA: TGTGCCAGCAGTGACTCGTGGGCCCAAGAGACCCAGTACTTC.

This clonotype was observed a handful of times. The chain links TRBV11-2 to TRBJ2-1; TRBD2 is a possible D gene (5 bases). V shed 5 bases and J shed 4 bases, with 18 bases lying between them. Germline V gene data show CDR1 as SGHAT and CDR2 as FQNNGV. The length of the CDR3 is 16 residues. This chain's CDR3 is CASSLEGGPIYNEQFF. DNA for the CDR3: TGTGCCAGCAGCCTCGAAGGCGGGCCTATATACAATGAGCAGTTCTTC.

There are many counts of this clonotype. The V gene is TRBV6-5, the J gene TRBJ1-4, with a tentative D call TRBD1 (5 bases). The CDR3 contains 14 residues. V lost 4 bases to trimming and J lost 3 bases, with 9 bases between them. CDR1 is MNHEY, CDR2 SVGAGI, per germline. The CDR3 here is CASSSEGANEKLFF. The CDR3 DNA sequence: TGTGCCAGCAGTTCAGAAGGGGCTAATGAAAAACTGTTTTTT.

This clonotype has more than one count but fewer than ten. This sequence joins TRBV29-1 and TRBJ2-1, with TRBD2 identical over 7 bases. Germline-derived CDR1 and CDR2 are SQVTM and ANQGSEA. V was clipped by 6 bases and J by 7 bases; unmatched bases: 9. The length of the CDR3 is 13 residues. CDR3 DNA sequence: TGCAGCGTCGATGCGGGGGAGGGAAATGAGCAGTTCTTC. Translation: CSVDAGEGNEQFF.

This clonotype was counted only a few times. J is TRBJ2-2 and V is TRBV5-1, with TRBD1 matching 8 bases. The CDR3 covers 15 residues. Looked up from germline, CDR1 is SGHRS and CDR2 is YFSETQ. V lost 2 bases to trimming and J lost 6 bases; unmatched junction nucleotides: 6. The CDR3: CASSFDRGGSGELFF. Here the CDR3 DNA reads TGCGCCAGCAGCTTCGACAGGGGCGGATCCGGGGAGCTGTTTTTT. The whole variable domain, filled in from reference TRBV5-1 and TRBJ2-2, reads KAGVTQTPRYLIKTRGQQVTLSCSPISGHRSVSWYQQTPGQGLQFLFEYFSETQRNKGNFPGRFSGRQFSNSRSEMNVSTLELGDSALYLCASSFDRGGSGELFFGEGSRLTVL.